The 12 T cell receptor beta chains in this list originate from one sample, sequenced in a study of blood T cell repertoires in COVID-19. Measured with immunoSEQ multiplex PCR; TCRdb has only the in-frame clones, and not every one. The sample lists about 190,000 clones, around nine tenths seen once, with 5% to 8% in the top ten. Sequencing was carried out using peripheral blood. All receptors derive from a woman aged 40 to 49 who had recovered from COVID-19.

The V gene is TRBV6-5, the J gene TRBJ1-4; D not resolved. Germline CDR1 reads MNHEY; CDR2 reads SVGAGI. The CDR3 sequence is 13 residues long. Trimming left V 2 bases short and J 14 bases short, with 15 bases between. The CDR3 loop reads CASSYHNSILLFF. Here the CDR3 DNA reads TGTGCCAGCAGTTACCACAATTCGATTTTGCTGTTTTTT.

The V and J genes are TRBV30 and TRBJ2-1; D is uncertain. Per germline, CDR1 GTSNPN and CDR2 SVGIG (reference sequence). V lost 0 bases, J lost 12 bases, and 12 bases lay in between. This CDR3 is 12 amino acids long. The CDR3 reads CAWSVLWAWQFF. DNA of the CDR3: TGTGCCTGGAGTGTACTTTGGGCCTGGCAGTTCTTC.

This clone was seen only a few times. The chain has TRBV9 and TRBJ2-1; 10 positions agree with TRBD2. The CDR3 extends over 15 amino acids. J was trimmed by 6 bases and V by 0 bases; bases with no gene match: 3. In germline, CDR1 is SGDLS, CDR2 YYNGEE. The CDR3: CASSVGPSGSNEQFF. CDR3 nucleotides: TGTGCCAGCAGCGTAGGTCCTAGCGGGAGCAATGAGCAGTTCTTC. Combining the CDR3 with reference TRBV9 and TRBJ2-1 gives the whole variable domain DSGVTQTPKHLITATGQRVTLRCSPRSGDLSVYWYQQSLDQGLQFLIQYYNGEERAKGNILERFSAQQFPDLHSELNLSSLELGDSALYFCASSVGPSGSNEQFFGPGTRLTVL.

The CDR3 loop reads CASSPGATGGEQYF. The CDR3 bases are TGTGCCAGCAGCCCGGGAGCCACGGGGGGCGAGCAGTACTTC. This chain uses TRBV7-2 with TRBJ2-7, with 7 bases aligning to TRBD2. Germline CDR1 is SGHTA and CDR2 is FQGNSA. The V gene end was trimmed by 5 bases and the J gene end by 6 bases; junction bases not matched to a gene: 10. The CDR3 is 14 amino acids.

V gene TRBV29-1 combines with J gene TRBJ2-3; D not certain. This CDR3 is 12 amino acids long. V was shortened by 1 base and J by 0 bases, with 2 bases between the two germline ends. CDR1 SQVTM and CDR2 ANQGSEA come from the germline V gene. DNA of the CDR3: TGCAGCGTTGAAGCGAGCACAGATACGCAGTATTTT. Its protein product is CSVEASTDTQYF.

V gene TRBV7-3 combines with J gene TRBJ1-3; TRBD1 matches at 8 bases. Germline V gene lookup returns CDR1 SGHTA and CDR2 FQGTGA. Trimming removed 1 base from V and 2 bases from J; junction bases left unmatched: 4. This CDR3 comprises 16 residues. As DNA, the CDR3 is TGTGCCAGCAGCTTAAGGGGACAGGCCACTGGAAACACCATATATTTT. As protein: CASSLRGQATGNTIYF.

This CDR3 reads CASSFQRGTSGLETQYF. The CDR3 DNA reads as TGTGCCAGCAGCTTCCAGCGCGGGACTAGCGGCCTAGAGACCCAGTACTTC. V gene TRBV7-2 combines with J gene TRBJ2-5; TRBD2 matches 11 bases. The CDR3 sequence is 17 residues long. In germline, CDR1 is SGHTA, CDR2 FQGNSA. J was trimmed by 4 bases and V by 3 bases; bases with no gene match: 10.

V and J are TRBV5-1 and TRBJ2-5; D not resolved. Trimming took 3 bases from V and 3 from J, leaving 15 bases between them. Germline-derived CDR1 and CDR2 are SGHRS and YFSETQ. The CDR3 is 15 residues long. The CDR3 DNA sequence: TGCGCCAGCAGCTCGGGTGTGACTCCGGAAGAGACCCAGTACTTC. This sequence encodes CASSSGVTPEETQYF.

CDR3 region: CASSQRTGNTEAFF. The CDR3 DNA reads TGTGCCAGCAGTCAAAGGACAGGGAACACTGAAGCTTTCTTT. The V gene is TRBV2, the J gene TRBJ1-1, with 7 bases aligning to TRBD1. The CDR3 length is 14 residues. The V segment lost 5 bases and the J segment 1 base; nucleotides outside the gene matches: 4. CDR1 SNHLY and CDR2 FYNNEI come from the germline V gene. Full variable domain (remainder filled in from reference TRBV2 and TRBJ1-1): EPEVTQTPSHQVTQMGQEVILRCVPISNHLYFYWYRQILGQKVEFLVSFYNNEISEKSEIFDDQFSVERPDGSNFTLKIRSTKLEDSAMYFCASSQRTGNTEAFFGQGTRLTVV.

This chain connects TRBV4-1 to TRBJ2-1; TRBD2 aligns across 9 bases. CDR1 and CDR2 (germline): MGHRA, YSYEKL. Unmatched junction bases numbered 4, after V lost 0 bases and J lost 4 bases. The CDR3 is 16 amino acids. The CDR3 sequence: CASSQEPSGTYNEQFF. The CDR3 bases are TGCGCCAGCAGCCAAGAACCTAGCGGGACATACAATGAGCAGTTCTTC.

This clone was observed a few times. The chain uses TRBV7-9 and TRBJ2-5; D gene unclear. Trimming took off 1 base at V and 4 bases at J, with 10 bases between the two ends. This CDR3 spans 14 amino acids. Germline assignment: CDR1 SEHNR and CDR2 FQNEAQ (reference sequence). The CDR3 sequence is CASSLVSVRETQYF. For the CDR3, the DNA is TGTGCCAGCAGCTTAGTCTCAGTTCGAGAGACCCAGTACTTC.

The V call is TRBV5-5, the J call TRBJ1-3; D is perhaps TRBD1 (6 bases). Germline CDR1 SGHKS, CDR2 YYEKEE (reference sequence). The length of the CDR3 is 16 residues. V was trimmed by 0 bases and J by 3 bases, leaving 13 bases between them. The CDR3 DNA reads TGTGCCAGCAGCTTGGAGGGGGGGCTTGGTGGAAACACCATATATTTT. Amino acids: CASSLEGGLGGNTIYF.